This TCR beta chain was recovered during a study of cytomegalovirus exposure and HLA in healthy donors. The assay was immunoSEQ multiplex PCR, and TCRdb's table has in-frame clones only and misses some. The sample lists about 130,000 clones, approximately 89% occurring once. Per germline, CDR1 SNHLY and CDR2 FYNNEI. V was cut by 3 bases and J by 0 bases, with 8 bases left in between. This CDR3 region has 14 residues. Sequencing input: PBMCs. V is TRBV2 and J is TRBJ1-1, with D tentatively TRBD1 (6 bases). This TCR was sampled from a woman in her late teens or twenties in good health and CMV-seronegative. CDR3 in amino acids: CASSEGQLNTEAFF. CDR3 nucleotide sequence: TGTGCCAGCAGTGAGGGACAACTGAACACTGAAGCTTTCTTT.